Listed below are T cell receptor beta chains from one sample, sequenced in a study of OX40 agonist ivuxolimab in advanced cancers. Here immunoSEQ multiplex PCR was the method, and the copy in TCRdb shows in-frame clones only, minus some. The sample contains 75,000 to 90,000 clones, 75% to 90% of which appear only once. The sample consisted of CD4+ or CD8+ T cells sorted from blood, taken in a trial of the OX40 agonist ivuxolimab. The receptors come from an adult with an advanced solid tumor such as melanoma, head and neck, liver or kidney cancer. The CDR3 runs from the conserved cysteine through the conserved F or W. Fields, in order: clone size, D gene, V gene, J gene, CDR3 protein, CDR3 DNA. A D gene is named only where the DNA matches it firmly. Size values are once, few and many counts, or a class for expanded clones, and some rows have none.

-	-	TRBV7-2	TRBJ1-5	CASSQVGGRFNQPQHF	TGTGCCAGCAGCCAAGTCGGGGGGCGTTTCAATCAGCCCCAGCATTTT
-	-	TRBV5-1	TRBJ1-5	CASSLEGGEVQPQHF	TGCGCCAGCAGCTTGGAGGGGGGAGAAGTTCAGCCCCAGCATTTT
-	-	TRBV27	TRBJ2-5	CASSEGETQYF	TGTGCCAGCAGTGAGGGAGAGACCCAGTACTTC
-	-	TRBV29-1	TRBJ1-1	CSVLGQLNTEAFF	TGCAGCGTCCTTGGACAGTTGAACACTGAAGCTTTCTTT
-	-	TRBV4-3	TRBJ1-4	CASSQAVATNEKLFF	TGCGCCAGCAGCCAAGCAGTTGCAACTAATGAAAAACTGTTTTTT
-	-	TRBV30	TRBJ1-5	CAWSVLPRTGSLHQPQHF	TGTGCCTGGAGTGTACTCCCAAGGACCGGGTCCCTCCATCAGCCCCAGCATTTT
-	-	TRBV9	TRBJ1-1	CASSIKSGDTEAFF	TGTGCCAGCAGCATAAAGTCCGGGGACACTGAAGCTTTCTTT
few	-	TRBV5-1	TRBJ2-3	CASSLYFMIGSTDTQYF	TGCGCCAGCAGCTTGTACTTCATGATCGGAAGCACAGATACGCAGTATTTT
-	TRBD2	TRBV9	TRBJ2-1	CASSVASGGFNEQFF	TGTGCCAGCAGCGTAGCTAGCGGGGGTTTCAATGAGCAGTTCTTC
-	-	TRBV20-1	TRBJ1-2	CSAISGGRYTF	TGCAGTGCTATCAGTGGGGGGCGGTACACCTTC
-	-	TRBV2	TRBJ2-7	CASSVVEGGSYEQYF	TGTGCCAGCAGTGTGGTCGAGGGAGGCTCCTACGAGCAGTACTTC
-	-	TRBV30	TRBJ2-3	CAWSLVGASDTQYF	TGTGCCTGGTCTTTGGTGGGGGCATCGGATACGCAGTATTTT
few	-	TRBV7-3	TRBJ2-2	CASSTGTSTGELFF	TGTGCCAGCAGCACCGGGACGTCGACCGGGGAGCTGTTTTTT
-	-	TRBV6-1	TRBJ2-2	CASFGNTGELFF	TGTGCCAGCTTCGGAAACACCGGGGAGCTGTTTTTT
-	-	TRBV9	TRBJ1-6	CASSVGEGQRRNSPLHF	TGTGCCAGCAGCGTAGGTGAAGGTCAGAGACGGAATTCACCCCTCCACTTT
few	-	TRBV4-1	TRBJ2-5	CASSPRGRGEWETQYF	TGCGCCAGCAGCCCGAGGGGGAGAGGGGAGTGGGAGACCCAGTACTTC
once	-	TRBV28	TRBJ1-1	CASTPGGDTEAFF	TGTGCCAGCACCCCGGGGGGGGACACTGAAGCTTTCTTT
-	-	TRBV2	TRBJ2-7	CASRGKGSPHEQYF	TGTGCCAGCAGGGGGAAGGGGTCCCCTCACGAGCAGTACTTC
-	-	TRBV20-1	TRBJ1-2	CSAQGDYGYTF	TGCAGTGCTCAAGGGGACTATGGCTACACCTTC
-	-	TRBV4-2	TRBJ1-4	CASSPRGYEKLFF	TGTGCCAGCAGCCCCAGGGGTTACGAAAAACTGTTTTTT
few	TRBD1	TRBV28	TRBJ1-2	CASRIQGLVYGYTF	TGTGCCAGCAGGATACAGGGGCTTGTCTATGGCTACACCTTC
-	TRBD1	TRBV6-6	TRBJ1-1	CASSYSGQGNTEAFF	TGTGCCAGCAGTTACTCCGGACAGGGGAACACTGAAGCTTTCTTT
few	-	TRBV6-1	TRBJ1-5	CASSGDSLPQHF	TGTGCCAGCAGTGGTGACAGCTTGCCCCAGCATTTT
-	TRBD1	TRBV5-6	TRBJ1-1	CASSSQGSAFF	TGTGCCAGCAGCTCACAGGGGTCAGCTTTCTTT
-	TRBD1	TRBV2	TRBJ1-2	CASTRDRTNYGYTF	TGTGCCAGTACCCGGGACAGGACTAACTATGGCTACACCTTC